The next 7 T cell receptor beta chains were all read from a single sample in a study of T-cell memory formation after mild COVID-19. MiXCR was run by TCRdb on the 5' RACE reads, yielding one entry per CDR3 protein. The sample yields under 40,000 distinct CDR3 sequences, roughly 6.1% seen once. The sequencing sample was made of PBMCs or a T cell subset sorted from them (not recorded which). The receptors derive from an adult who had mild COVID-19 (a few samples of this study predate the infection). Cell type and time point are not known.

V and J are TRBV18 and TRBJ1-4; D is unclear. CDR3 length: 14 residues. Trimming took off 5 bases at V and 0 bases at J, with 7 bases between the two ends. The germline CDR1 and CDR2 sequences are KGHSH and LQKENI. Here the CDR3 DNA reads TGTGCCAGCTCAGCCACCGCAACTAATGAAAAACTGTTTTTT. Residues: CASSATATNEKLFF. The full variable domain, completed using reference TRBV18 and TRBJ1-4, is NAGVMQNPRHLVRRRGQEARLRCSPMKGHSHVYWYRQLPEEGLKFMVYLQKENIIDESGMPKERFSAEFPKEGPSILRIQQVVRGDSAAYFCASSATATNEKLFFGSGTQLSVL.

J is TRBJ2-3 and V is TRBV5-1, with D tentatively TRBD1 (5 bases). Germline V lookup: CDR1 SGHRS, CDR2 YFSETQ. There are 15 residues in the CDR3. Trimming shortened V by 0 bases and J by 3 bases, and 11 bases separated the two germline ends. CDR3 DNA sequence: TGCGCCAGCAGCTTGGCAGACAGCCTGACAGATACGCAGTATTTT. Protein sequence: CASSLADSLTDTQYF.

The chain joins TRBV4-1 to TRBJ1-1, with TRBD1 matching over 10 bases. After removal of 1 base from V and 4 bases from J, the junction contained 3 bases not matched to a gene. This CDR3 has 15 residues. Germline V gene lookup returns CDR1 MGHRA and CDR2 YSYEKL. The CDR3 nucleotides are TGCGCCAGCAGCCAAGGACAGGGGGCGGGCACTGAAGCTTTCTTT. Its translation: CASSQGQGAGTEAFF.

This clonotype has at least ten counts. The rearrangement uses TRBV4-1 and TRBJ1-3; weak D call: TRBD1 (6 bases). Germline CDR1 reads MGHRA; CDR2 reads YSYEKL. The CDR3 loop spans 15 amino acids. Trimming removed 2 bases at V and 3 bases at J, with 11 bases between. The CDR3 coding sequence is TGCGCCAGCAGCCAACAGACAGGTAGTGGAAACACCATATATTTT. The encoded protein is CASSQQTGSGNTIYF.

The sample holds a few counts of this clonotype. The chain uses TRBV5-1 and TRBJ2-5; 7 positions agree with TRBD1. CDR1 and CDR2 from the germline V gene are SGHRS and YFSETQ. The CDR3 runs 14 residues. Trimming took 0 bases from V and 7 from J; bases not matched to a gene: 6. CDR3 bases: TGCGCCAGCAGCTTGGCTGGGACAGAGGGGACCCAGTACTTC. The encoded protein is CASSLAGTEGTQYF.

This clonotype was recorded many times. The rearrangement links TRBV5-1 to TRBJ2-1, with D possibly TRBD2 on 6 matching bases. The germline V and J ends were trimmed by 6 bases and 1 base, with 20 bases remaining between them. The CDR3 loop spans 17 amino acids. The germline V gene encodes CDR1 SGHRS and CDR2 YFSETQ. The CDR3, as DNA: TGCGCCAGCACCCAGGAGGGTGCGGACTGGTCCTACAATGAGCAGTTCTTC. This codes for CASTQEGADWSYNEQFF.

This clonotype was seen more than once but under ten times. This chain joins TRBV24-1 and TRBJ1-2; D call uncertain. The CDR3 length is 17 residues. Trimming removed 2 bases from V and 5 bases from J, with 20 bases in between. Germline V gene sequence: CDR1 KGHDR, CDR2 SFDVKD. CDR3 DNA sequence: TGTGCCACCAGTGATTCGAACGATCGGGCATTGTCGTATGGCTACACCTTC. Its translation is CATSDSNDRALSYGYTF.